These 24 T cell receptor beta chains were sequenced from one sample in a study of monozygotic twins with inflammatory bowel disease. With the 5' RACE reads reprocessed, TCRdb shows one record per CDR3 protein and no DNA. This sample contains around 220,000 distinct CDR3 sequences. Sequencing used blood. The receptors here all came from a human donor with ulcerative colitis or Crohn's disease, or a healthy co-twin of an affected twin (not recorded which).

The chain recombines TRBV10-3 with TRBJ1-5; with no DNA, the TCRdb D assignment of TRBD1 cannot be verified. This CDR3 contains 15 residues. The V gene's germline CDR1 is ENHRY and CDR2 SYGVKD. The CDR3 loop reads CAISESTGVTQPQHF.

The CDR3 loop is CASSLVADSSEAFF. V gene TRBV11-2 combines with J gene TRBJ1-1; TCRdb calls TRBD1, which cannot be checked without DNA. Germline V gives CDR1 SGHAT, CDR2 FQNNGV. The CDR3 consists of 14 residues. Together with reference TRBV11-2 and TRBJ1-1, the CDR3 gives the full variable domain: EAGVAQSPRYKIIEKRQSVAFWCNPISGHATLYWYQQILGQGPKLLIQFQNNGVVDDSQLPKDRFSAERLKGVDSTLKIQPAKLEDSAVYLCASSLVADSSEAFFGQGTRLTVV.

The chain employs TRBV7-2 and TRBJ1-3. The CDR3 covers 14 residues. From germline, CDR1 is SGHTA and CDR2 FQGNSA. CDR3 region: CASSLGVSGNTIYF.

The rearrangement uses TRBV5-1 and TRBJ1-5; TCRdb's D call of TRBD1 is untestable without DNA. The CDR3 sequence is 14 residues long. Germline V gene sequence: CDR1 SGHRS, CDR2 YFSETQ. The CDR3 reads CASSSGPPGQPQHF.

The chain joins TRBV12-3 or TRBV12-4 to TRBJ1-1; TCRdb picks TRBD1, but there is no DNA to check that call. The CDR3 spans 13 residues. The CDR3 loop is CASSLSPTGRTFF.

The chain couples TRBV29-1 to TRBJ2-3; TCRdb's D call, TRBD1, is unchecked because there is no DNA. Per the germline V gene, CDR1 is SQVTM and CDR2 is ANQGSEA. CDR3 size: 13 residues. The chain's CDR3 is CSVERGGTDTQYF.

V is TRBV25-1 and J is TRBJ1-6; TCRdb selects TRBD1, and the lack of DNA leaves this call unchecked. The CDR3 has 15 residues. Per germline, CDR1 MGHDK and CDR2 SYGVNS. CDR3 amino acids: CASSVATGSFSPLHF.

CDR3 sequence: CASSQGPPGVLNEKLFF. This chain uses TRBV4-1 with TRBJ1-4; TCRdb outputs TRBD1, but without DNA this stays unchecked. CDR1 and CDR2 (germline): MGHRA, YSYEKL. The CDR3 length is 17 residues.

The chain employs TRBV20-1 and TRBJ2-3. The V gene's germline CDR1 is DFQATT and CDR2 SNEGSKA (reference sequence). The CDR3 is 12 residues long. CDR3 region: CSARRATDTQYF.

The genes are TRBV28 and TRBJ2-7; as DNA is missing, the TRBD2 call by TCRdb cannot be tested. The germline V gene encodes CDR1 MDHEN and CDR2 SYDVKM. The CDR3 runs 13 residues. The chain's CDR3 is CATGTSGSYEQYF. Combining the CDR3 with reference TRBV28 and TRBJ2-7 gives the whole variable domain DVKVTQSSRYLVKRTGEKVFLECVQDMDHENMFWYRQDPGLGLRLIYFSYDVKMKEKGDIPEGYSVSREKKERFSLILESASTNQTSMYLCATGTSGSYEQYFGPGTRLTVT.

The gene calls are TRBV9 and TRBJ1-1; the D gene TCRdb calls, TRBD1, cannot be checked with no DNA. This CDR3 region has 14 residues. Germline V gene sequence: CDR1 SGDLS, CDR2 YYNGEE. CDR3 amino acids: CASRPGGRTTEAFF.

The J gene is TRBJ1-3, the V gene TRBV28. CDR3 size: 15 residues. The V gene's germline CDR1 is MDHEN and CDR2 SYDVKM. The CDR3 sequence: CASTDLGGSGNTIYF.

The chain uses TRBV20-1 and TRBJ2-7; checking the TCRdb D call of TRBD2 is not possible without DNA. The CDR3 consists of 13 residues. CDR1 and CDR2 (germline): DFQATT, SNEGSKA (reference sequence). The CDR3 loop is CSASSGSFYEQYF.

The chain uses TRBV12-3 or TRBV12-4 and TRBJ1-3; checking the TCRdb D call of TRBD1 is not possible without DNA. The CDR3 has 14 residues. This CDR3 is CASSPMTGGNTIYF.

Here the CDR3 reads CSVGGQGDSYGYTF. V and J are TRBV29-1 and TRBJ1-2; TCRdb picks TRBD1, but there is no DNA to check that call. Germline CDR1 is SQVTM and CDR2 is ANQGSEA. This CDR3 has 14 residues.

This chain uses TRBV7-9 with TRBJ2-3; the TRBD1 assignment by TCRdb is unverifiable without DNA. The CDR3 sequence is 15 residues long. In germline, CDR1 is SEHNR, CDR2 FQNEAQ (reference sequence). This chain's CDR3 is CASSPRTGDTDTQYF.

V gene TRBV11-2 combines with J gene TRBJ1-4; TCRdb's D call, TRBD1, is unchecked because there is no DNA. This CDR3 has 18 amino acids. Germline V CDR1 and CDR2: SGHAT, FQNNGV. The CDR3 region is CASSPGRRIEFANEKLFF.

The chain links TRBV6-2 or TRBV6-3 to TRBJ1-5; the D gene TCRdb calls, TRBD1, cannot be checked with no DNA. CDR3 length equals 12 residues. Germline-derived CDR1 and CDR2 are MNHEY and SVGEGT. Here the CDR3 reads CATTDRGQPQHF.

This chain joins TRBV3-1 and TRBJ2-2. The length of the CDR3 is 12 residues. Germline loops: CDR1 LGHDT, CDR2 YNNKEL (reference sequence). The CDR3 loop reads CASSQQDGELFF.

The chain has TRBV7-9 and TRBJ1-1; TCRdb calls TRBD1, which cannot be checked without DNA. The germline V gene encodes CDR1 SEHNR and CDR2 FQNEAQ (reference sequence). This CDR3 has 14 residues. CDR3: CASSLEPRDTEAFF.

This chain joins TRBV5-1 and TRBJ1-6; no DNA is available, so the TRBD1 call from TCRdb remains unchecked. There are 14 residues in the CDR3. Germline CDR1 is SGHRS and CDR2 is YFSETQ. This CDR3 is CASREGQGNSPLHF.

The chain combines TRBV5-1 with TRBJ2-1; TCRdb reports TRBD1, a call that lacks DNA to check it against. The length of the CDR3 is 17 residues. The germline V gene has CDR1 SGHRS and CDR2 YFSETQ. The CDR3 reads CASSFTPPRGGYNEQFF. Together with reference TRBV5-1 and TRBJ2-1, the CDR3 gives the full variable domain: KAGVTQTPRYLIKTRGQQVTLSCSPISGHRSVSWYQQTPGQGLQFLFEYFSETQRNKGNFPGRFSGRQFSNSRSEMNVSTLELGDSALYLCASSFTPPRGGYNEQFFGPGTRLTVL.

The chain employs TRBV6-9 and TRBJ2-7; TCRdb lists TRBD1, though no DNA is available to test this call. Per the germline V gene, CDR1 is MNHGY and CDR2 is SVAAGI. CDR3 size: 17 residues. The CDR3 sequence is CASTSGGELDRTYEQYF.

The gene calls are TRBV14 and TRBJ1-1. From germline, CDR1 is SGHDN and CDR2 FVKESK. The CDR3 consists of 13 residues. The CDR3 spells CASSRFMNTEAFF.